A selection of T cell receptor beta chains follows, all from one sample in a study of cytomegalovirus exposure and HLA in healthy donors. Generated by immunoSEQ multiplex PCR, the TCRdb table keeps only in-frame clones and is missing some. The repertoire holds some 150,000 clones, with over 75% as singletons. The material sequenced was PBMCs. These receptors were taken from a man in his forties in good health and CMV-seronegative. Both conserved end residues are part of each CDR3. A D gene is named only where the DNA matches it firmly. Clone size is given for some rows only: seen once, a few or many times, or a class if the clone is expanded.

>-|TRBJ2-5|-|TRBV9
CASSLTGKGETQYF
TGTGCCAGCAGCCTAACAGGGAAAGGAGAGACCCAGTACTTC
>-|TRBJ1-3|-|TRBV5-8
CASSFAFSGNTIYF
TGTGCCAGCAGTTTCGCGTTCTCTGGAAACACCATATATTTT
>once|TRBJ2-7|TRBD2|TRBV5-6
CASSLGPSGSYEQYF
TGTGCCAGCAGCTTGGGTCCTAGCGGAAGCTACGAGCAGTACTTC
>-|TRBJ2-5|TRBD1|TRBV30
CAWGTGGRETQYF
TGTGCCTGGGGGACAGGGGGCAGAGAGACCCAGTACTTC
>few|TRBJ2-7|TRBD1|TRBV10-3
CAISGTGAGEQYF
TGTGCCATCAGTGGGACAGGGGCGGGCGAGCAGTACTTC
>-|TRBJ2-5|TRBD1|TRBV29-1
CSVEGGTGLVETQYF
TGCAGCGTTGAAGGGGGGACAGGGTTGGTGGAGACCCAGTACTTC
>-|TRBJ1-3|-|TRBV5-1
CASRPGGVSGNTIYF
TGCGCCAGCAGGCCAGGAGGGGTCTCTGGAAACACCATATATTTT
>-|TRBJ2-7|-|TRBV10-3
CAIGTGDLSYEQYF
TGTGCCATCGGCACAGGCGATCTCTCCTACGAGCAGTACTTC
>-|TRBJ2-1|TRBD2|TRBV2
CASIRKGVSGGAGYNEQFF
TGTGCCAGCATTCGAAAAGGGGTTAGCGGGGGGGCCGGCTACAATGAGCAGTTCTTC
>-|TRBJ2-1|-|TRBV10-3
CAISDLLDRGNYNEQFF
TGTGCCATCAGTGACCTTTTAGACCGAGGCAACTACAATGAGCAGTTCTTC
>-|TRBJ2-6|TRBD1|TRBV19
CASSPWTGQGISGANVLTF
TGTGCCAGTAGTCCATGGACAGGGCAAGGAATCAGTGGGGCCAACGTCCTGACTTTC
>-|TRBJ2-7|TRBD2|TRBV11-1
CASSQGTSGANEQYF
TGTGCCAGCAGCCAAGGGACTAGCGGGGCGAACGAGCAGTACTTC
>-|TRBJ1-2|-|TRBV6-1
CASKRQNYGYTF
TGTGCCAGCAAGAGGCAGAACTATGGCTACACCTTC
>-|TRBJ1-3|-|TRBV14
CASSQAAVIGNTIYF
TGTGCCAGCAGCCAAGCGGCGGTTATTGGAAACACCATATATTTT
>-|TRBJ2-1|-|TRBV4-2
CASSFEDSNFEQFF
TGTGCCAGCAGCTTCGAGGACAGCAACTTTGAGCAGTTCTTC
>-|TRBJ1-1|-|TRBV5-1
CASRQDYEAFF
TGCGCCAGCAGGCAGGACTATGAAGCTTTCTTT
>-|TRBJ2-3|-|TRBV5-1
CASSSGGTDTQYF
TGCGCCAGCAGCTCCGGTGGCACAGATACGCAGTATTTT
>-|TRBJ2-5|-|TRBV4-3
CASSQGAGEETQYF
TGCGCCAGCAGCCAAGGGGCCGGGGAAGAGACCCAGTACTTC
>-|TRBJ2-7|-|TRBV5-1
CASSPLQDRAYEQYF
TGCGCCAGCAGCCCCCTCCAGGATCGCGCGTACGAGCAGTACTTC
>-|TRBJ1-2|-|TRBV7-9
CASSSTAGYTF
TGTGCCAGCAGCTCCACAGCCGGCTACACCTTC
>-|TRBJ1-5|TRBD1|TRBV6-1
CASRGQGEQPQHF
TGTGCCAGCCGAGGACAGGGAGAGCAGCCCCAGCATTTT
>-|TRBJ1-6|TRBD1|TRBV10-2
CASSESTGVNSPLHF
TGCGCCAGCAGTGAGTCGACAGGGGTTAATTCACCCCTCCACTTT
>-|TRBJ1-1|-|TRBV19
CASSIRGAGGTEAFF
TGTGCCAGTAGTATCCGCGGGGCCGGTGGCACTGAAGCTTTCTTT
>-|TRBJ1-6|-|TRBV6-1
CASSNRDSPLHF
TGTGCCAGCAGTAACCGGGATTCACCCCTCCACTTT
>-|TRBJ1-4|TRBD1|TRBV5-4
CAGSLSGGGEKLFF
TGTGCCGGATCGTTATCAGGGGGTGGTGAAAAACTGTTTTTT
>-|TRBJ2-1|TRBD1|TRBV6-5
CASSYYRGKGDNEQFF
TGTGCCAGCAGTTACTACAGGGGAAAAGGGGACAATGAGCAGTTCTTC
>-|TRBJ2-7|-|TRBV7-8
CASSLGVCGEYF
TGTGCCAGCAGCTTAGGAGTTTGCGGGGAGTACTTC
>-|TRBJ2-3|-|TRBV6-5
CASSYRRGPTDTQYF
TGTGCCAGCAGTTATCGGCGGGGGCCGACAGATACGCAGTATTTT
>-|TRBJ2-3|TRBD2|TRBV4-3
CASSQEPTSGADTQYF
TGCGCCAGCAGCCAAGAACCGACTAGCGGGGCGGATACGCAGTATTTT
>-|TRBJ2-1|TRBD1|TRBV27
CASSFLPSGTGADNEQFF
TGTGCCAGCAGTTTCTTACCTTCCGGGACAGGGGCCGACAATGAGCAGTTCTTC
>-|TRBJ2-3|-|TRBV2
CASTRLDGTDTQYF
TGTGCCAGCACCCGACTAGACGGCACAGATACGCAGTATTTT
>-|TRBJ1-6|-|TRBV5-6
CASRPHPGKDSPLHF
TGTGCCAGCAGGCCCCACCCAGGGAAAGATTCACCCCTCCACTTT
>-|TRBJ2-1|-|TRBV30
CAWSVRDEQFF
TGTGCCTGGAGTGTCCGCGATGAGCAGTTCTTC
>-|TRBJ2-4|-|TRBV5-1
CASRRESPEDIQYF
TGCGCCAGCAGAAGGGAGTCACCTGAAGACATTCAGTACTTC
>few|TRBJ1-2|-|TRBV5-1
CASSELPPVGGAYGYTF
TGCGCCAGCAGTGAGCTTCCCCCGGTCGGTGGTGCCTATGGCTACACCTTC
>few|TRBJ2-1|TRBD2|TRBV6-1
CASLVAGGRNEQFF
TGTGCCAGCCTTGTAGCGGGGGGGCGGAATGAGCAGTTCTTC
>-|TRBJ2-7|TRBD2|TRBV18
CASSAPRGGTYEQYF
TGTGCCAGCTCAGCACCCCGGGGGGGGACCTACGAGCAGTACTTC
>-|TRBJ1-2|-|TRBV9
CASSVGGSANLYGYTF
TGTGCCAGCAGCGTAGGTGGCAGCGCAAACCTCTATGGCTACACCTTC
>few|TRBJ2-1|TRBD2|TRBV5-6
CASSPPGGVGNEQFF
TGTGCCAGCAGCCCGCCGGGGGGGGTGGGCAATGAGCAGTTCTTC
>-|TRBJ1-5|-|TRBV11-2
CASSSRSNQPQHF
TGTGCCAGCAGCTCTAGGAGCAATCAGCCCCAGCATTTT
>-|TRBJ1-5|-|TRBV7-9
CASSLVRGGSNQPQHF
TGTGCCAGCAGCTTGGTAAGGGGGGGCAGCAATCAGCCCCAGCATTTT
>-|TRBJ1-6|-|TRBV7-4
CASSLGALSNSPLHF
TGTGCCAGCAGCTTAGGGGCCCTAAGTAATTCACCCCTCCACTTT
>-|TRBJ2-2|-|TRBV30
CAWSPTGAGELFF
TGTGCCTGGAGCCCGACAGGCGCCGGGGAGCTGTTTTTT
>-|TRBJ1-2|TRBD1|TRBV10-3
CAISGDSPGYTF
TGTGCCATCAGTGGGGACAGTCCTGGCTACACCTTC
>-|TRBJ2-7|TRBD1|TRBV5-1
CASSLGDRNYEQYF
TGCGCCAGCAGCTTGGGGGACAGGAACTACGAGCAGTACTTC
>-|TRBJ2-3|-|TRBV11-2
CASSLNRASTDTQYF
TGTGCCAGCAGCTTAAACAGGGCTAGCACAGATACGCAGTATTTT
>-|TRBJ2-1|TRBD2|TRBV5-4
CASSGSGACEQFF
TGTGCCAGCAGCGGGAGCGGGGCCTGTGAGCAGTTCTTC
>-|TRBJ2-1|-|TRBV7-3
CASSLVGGAGKEQFF
TGTGCCAGCAGCTTAGTGGGCGGGGCAGGCAAGGAGCAGTTCTTC
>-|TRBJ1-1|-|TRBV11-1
CASSFTQNTEAFF
TGTGCCAGCAGCTTTACACAGAACACTGAAGCTTTCTTT
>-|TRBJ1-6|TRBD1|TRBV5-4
CASTSGTALLSPLHF
TGTGCCAGCACCTCGGGGACAGCCTTACTTTCACCCCTCCACTTT
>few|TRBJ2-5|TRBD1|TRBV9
CASSRDRVGKTQYF
TGTGCCAGCAGCCGGGACAGGGTCGGGAAGACCCAGTACTTC
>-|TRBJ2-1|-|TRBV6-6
CASNPDGNYNEQFF
TGTGCCAGCAACCCGGACGGGAACTACAATGAGCAGTTCTTC
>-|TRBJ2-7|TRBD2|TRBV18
CASSPLPAGGHEQYF
TGTGCCAGCTCACCACTCCCCGCGGGGGGCCACGAGCAGTACTTC
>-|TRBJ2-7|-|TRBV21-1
CASSKGDLGDEQYF
TGTGCCAGCAGCAAAGGAGACTTAGGGGACGAGCAGTACTTC
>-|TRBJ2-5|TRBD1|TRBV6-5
CASSYGQGDVRETQYF
TGTGCCAGCAGTTACGGCCAGGGGGACGTACGAGAGACCCAGTACTTC